The clone carrying this TCR beta chain was seen only a few times. Its antigen is currently unknown. The CDR3 extends over 15 amino acids. Germline V CDR1 and CDR2: MNHNS, SASEGT. V trimming: 3 bases; J trimming: 6 bases; junction bases outside the gene matches: 5. The data derive from a study of post-analysis software for immune sequencing data. Study as a whole: The study covered relapsing-remitting, secondary progressive and progressive-relapsing courses of multiple sclerosis. Whole-study findings and limits: Patients had higher frequencies than controls of roughly five TRBV segments, including TRBV5-6, TRBV5-1 and TRBV20-1.

Unique molecular identifiers tagged the TCR beta cDNA libraries. TCRdb called the PCR reads again in MiXCR, with one record for every CDR3 protein. The table has around 190,000 distinct CDR3 sequences, 29% seen once. Sequencing input: blood. The receptor's source is a girl under 18 with multiple sclerosis. This rearrangement joins TRBV6-1 to TRBJ1-5; 10 bases are a match to TRBD1. The CDR3 bases are TGTGCCAGCAGTGACCCCTGGGACAGGGGTCAGCCCCAGCATTTT. Translating it yields CASSDPWDRGQPQHF.